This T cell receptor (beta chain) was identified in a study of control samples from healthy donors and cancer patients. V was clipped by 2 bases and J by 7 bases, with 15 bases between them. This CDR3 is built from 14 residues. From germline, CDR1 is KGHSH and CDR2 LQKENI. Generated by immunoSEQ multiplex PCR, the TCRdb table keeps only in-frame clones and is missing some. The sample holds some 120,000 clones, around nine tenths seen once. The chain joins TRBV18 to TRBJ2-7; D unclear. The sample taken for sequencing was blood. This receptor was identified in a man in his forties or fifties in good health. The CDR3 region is CASSPMDGPWEQYF. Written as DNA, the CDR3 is TGTGCCAGCTCACCAATGGACGGCCCGTGGGAGCAGTACTTC.